Below, 8 T cell receptor beta chains from the same sample are listed, as sequenced in a study of CD4 T cells in relation to SARS-CoV-2 and coronaviruses (dated by TCRdb to the early 2020s). These receptors are not linked to any known antigen. The library was produced with the immunoSEQ multiplex PCR assay. TCRdb took this table from immuneACCESS and kept in-frame rearrangements with V and J called. Such tables lack part of the clones; where checked against another copy, unresolved V genes explain under half of the gap, and the rest is unexplained. In all, the sample holds 38,000 or so clones, and 77% of those were seen once. The ten largest make up roughly 21% of the sample. The source material was memory CD4+ T cells from PBMCs, cultured in vitro. In light of the paper, this sample's cell subset or site label describes: memory (non-naive) CD4+ T cells. These receptors came from an adult with COVID-19.

The V call is TRBV9, the J call TRBJ2-3; D unresolved. The V end lost 3 bases, the J end lost 1 base, and 12 bases lay between the germline ends. This CDR3 has 15 residues. Per germline, CDR1 SGDLS and CDR2 YYNGEE. The DNA for the CDR3 is TGTGCCAGCAGCGCCGCCGGTGTGGGCACAGATACGCAGTATTTT. Its translation is CASSAAGVGTDTQYF.

The V gene is TRBV3-1 (or the pseudogene TRBV3-2), the J gene TRBJ1-2; perhaps TRBD1 as D (6 bases). CDR3 length: 15 amino acids. Trimming removed 8 bases at V and 1 base at J, with 17 bases between. Germline V gives CDR1 LGHDT, CDR2 YNNKEL (reference sequence). The CDR3 here is CASEGRGASNYGYTF. The CDR3, as DNA: TGTGCCAGCGAAGGGCGGGGGGCGAGTAACTATGGCTACACCTTC.

The chain couples TRBV20-1 to TRBJ2-7; D remains unclear. V gave up 7 bases and J gave up 6 bases, with 10 bases separating them. The CDR3 has 10 amino acids. Germline V gene sequence: CDR1 DFQATT, CDR2 SNEGSKA (reference sequence). The CDR3, as DNA: TGCAGTGTTGGCCGATTCGAGCAGTACTTC. Its protein product is CSVGRFEQYF.

CDR3: CASSSGTSGRALYQQYF. The CDR3 region has the DNA TGTGCCAGCAGTTCCGGGACTAGCGGGAGGGCCCTTTACCAGCAGTACTTC. This chain uses TRBV27 with TRBJ2-7; 16 bases fit TRBD2. The germline V gene encodes CDR1 MNHEY and CDR2 SMNVEV (reference sequence). The CDR3 loop spans 17 amino acids. The junction had 11 bases not matched to a gene; V was cut back by 4 bases and J by 8 bases.

The CDR3 is CASSMGLAGGPQSYNEQFF. CDR3 in DNA: TGTGCCAGCAGCATGGGACTAGCGGGAGGTCCCCAGTCCTACAATGAGCAGTTCTTC. The genes are TRBV7-6 and TRBJ2-1; 15 positions agree with TRBD2. The germline CDR1 and CDR2 sequences are SGHVS and FNYEAQ. J was trimmed by 1 base and V by 5 bases; bases with no gene match: 9. This CDR3 has 19 residues.

The rearrangement joins TRBV19 to TRBJ2-3; D gene unclear. CDR3 length: 13 residues. CDR1 is LNHDA and CDR2 is SQIVND in the germline V gene (reference sequence). The ends were cut back, 0 bases at V and 8 bases at J, with 9 bases in the middle. DNA of the CDR3: TGTGCCAGTAGTATAGATAATCTTCCTACGCAGTATTTT. It yields the protein CASSIDNLPTQYF.

This clone was counted a few times. This rearrangement joins TRBV5-6 to TRBJ2-2; 7 nucleotides match TRBD2. Germline lookup yields CDR1 SGHDT and CDR2 YYEEEE. V shed 2 bases, J shed 1 base, and the junction held 5 bases outside the gene matches. The CDR3 sequence is 16 residues long. The CDR3 spells CASSFGAGVNTGELFF. The CDR3 DNA sequence: TGTGCCAGCAGCTTCGGCGCGGGGGTGAACACCGGGGAGCTGTTTTTT.

In DNA form, the CDR3 reads TGCGCCAGCAGCAGGGACACTGAAGCTTTCTTT. Translation gives CASSRDTEAFF. The chain recombines TRBV4-1 with TRBJ1-1; D gene ambiguous. The CDR3 runs 11 residues. CDR1 and CDR2 (germline): MGHRA, YSYEKL. V was pared by 5 bases and J by 3 bases, with 4 bases between.